Listed below are T cell receptor beta chains from one sample, sequenced in a study of identical twins. Each CDR3 protein gets one entry after TCRdb re-called the 5' RACE reads with MiXCR. The repertoire holds 750,000 to 950,000 distinct CDR3 sequences, with 12% as singletons. This sample was also put to use in a study of yellow fever vaccine responses in identical twins.

Sequenced input: PBMCs. The receptors here all came from a woman aged 18-30 years in good health. The CDR3 runs from the conserved cysteine through the conserved F or W. Fields, in order: V gene, D gene, J gene, clone size, CDR3 DNA, CDR3 protein. The D gene is left open where the match is weak. Clone size, where shown, is once, few, many, or a class for clones that have expanded.

TRBV7-8	TRBD2	TRBJ2-3	many	TGTGCCAGCAGCCCAAGAATAGCGGGGGGCTACGAAGGAGATACGCAGTATTTT	CASSPRIAGGYEGDTQYF
TRBV29-1	TRBD2	TRBJ2-2	many	TGCAGCGGGCGACTAGCGTCCGGGGAGCTGTTTTTT	CSGRLASGELFF
TRBV3-1	-	TRBJ1-1	few	TGTGCCAGCAGCCAAGTTCCCTTCTCGGACAAGACTTTCTTT	CASSQVPFSDKTFF
TRBV12-3/TRBV12-4	-	TRBJ2-2	few	TGTGCCAGCAGTTTAGGGGGTTGGACCGGGGAGCTGTTTTTT	CASSLGGWTGELFF
TRBV5-1	TRBD1	TRBJ2-1	few	TGCGCCAGCAGGCCTGGACAGGGAACCTACAATGAGCAGTTCTTC	CASRPGQGTYNEQFF
TRBV18	-	TRBJ2-3	-	TGTGCCAGCCGTAAATCTGGCAGGGACACAGATACGCAGTATTTT	CASRKSGRDTDTQYF
TRBV4-1	TRBD1	TRBJ2-1	-	TGCGCCAGCAGCTGGGACAGGGGATATGAGCAGTTCTTC	CASSWDRGYEQFF
TRBV20-1	-	TRBJ2-3	few	TGCAGTGCTAGAGATGGGGGGAAGGTAGATACGCAGTATTTT	CSARDGGKVDTQYF
TRBV6-1	TRBD2	TRBJ2-2	-	TGTGCCAGCAGTCCTACGGGCAGCGGGAGCACCGGGGAGCTGTTTTTT	CASSPTGSGSTGELFF
TRBV9	TRBD2	TRBJ2-3	-	TGTGCCAGCAGCGTACTAGCGGACACCCGCACAGATACGCAGTATTTT	CASSVLADTRTDTQYF
TRBV2	-	TRBJ2-3	few	TGTGCCAGCAAAAAACTCGTGGGAGTGGCAGATACGCAGTATTTT	CASKKLVGVADTQYF
TRBV5-1	-	TRBJ2-1	many	TGCGCCAGCAGCTGGGGGGACACTCCCTACAATGAGCAGTTCTTC	CASSWGDTPYNEQFF
TRBV18	TRBD1	TRBJ2-1	-	TGTGCCAGCTCACCATTGGTTGGGACAGGGGCCTACAATGAGCAGTTCTTC	CASSPLVGTGAYNEQFF
TRBV5-1	-	TRBJ2-5	-	TGCGCCAGCAGCTTGGGACGGAGTCCCCAAGAGACCCAGTACTTC	CASSLGRSPQETQYF
TRBV27	TRBD2	TRBJ2-2	-	TGTGCCAGCAGTTTATTTCCTAGCGGGAGGACCGGGGAGCTGTTTTTT	CASSLFPSGRTGELFF
TRBV5-1	-	TRBJ1-6	once	TGCGCCAGCAGCGGTGCAGGGGATTTGACTTCACCCCTCCACTTT	CASSGAGDLTSPLHF
TRBV5-6	-	TRBJ1-1	-	TGTGCCAGCAGCTTTGGGGTGGAAGCTTACTTT	CASSFGVEAYF
TRBV11-2	-	TRBJ2-5	many	TGTGCCAGCAGCTTAGGGTGGACAGCCCAAGAGACCCAGTACTTC	CASSLGWTAQETQYF
TRBV7-8	TRBD2	TRBJ2-1	many	TGTGCCAGCAGCTTAGCCCGATTAGCGGGGGGGTTAGGTGAGCAGTTCTTC	CASSLARLAGGLGEQFF
TRBV11-2	-	TRBJ2-1	many	TGTGCCAGCAGCCTAGCGAGGTACAATGAGCAGTTCTTC	CASSLARYNEQFF
TRBV20-1	TRBD2	TRBJ2-7	-	TGCAGTGCTAGTTCCCCGGGACTAGATTGGGAGCAGTACTTC	CSASSPGLDWEQYF
TRBV4-1	-	TRBJ1-1	few	TGCGCCAGCAGCCAACGGTGGGATGAAGCTTTCTTT	CASSQRWDEAFF
TRBV6-5	-	TRBJ1-4	many	TGTGCCAGCAGTTACTCAGGGCTGGAAAAACTGTTTTTT	CASSYSGLEKLFF
TRBV6-5	-	TRBJ1-1	-	TGTGCCAGCAGTTACTCAGGGGCGCGCACTGAAGCTTTCTTT	CASSYSGARTEAFF
TRBV20-1	-	TRBJ2-3	-	TGCAGTGTCCTAACCGGGGGTGATACGCAGTATTTT	CSVLTGGDTQYF
TRBV7-2	-	TRBJ2-5	-	TGTGCCAGCAGCTTCTCCTGGGCCGGGGGCCAAGAGACCCAGTACTTC	CASSFSWAGGQETQYF
TRBV7-9	TRBD1	TRBJ2-3	few	TGTGCCAGCAGCTTCAGGGACAGGACCACAGATACGCAGTATTTT	CASSFRDRTTDTQYF
TRBV20-1	TRBD2	TRBJ2-3	-	TGCAGTGCTACCCCCTGGGGACTAGCGGACACAGATACGCAGTATTTT	CSATPWGLADTDTQYF
TRBV2	-	TRBJ2-2	few	TGTGCCAGCAGCGCAACCCTTAGCACCGGGGAGCTGTTTTTT	CASSATLSTGELFF
TRBV27	-	TRBJ2-5	few	TGTGCCAGCAGTTTACAGACCACACCACCTGGGACCCAGTACTTC	CASSLQTTPPGTQYF
TRBV12-3/TRBV12-4	TRBD2	TRBJ2-2	few	TGTGCCAGCAGGACTAGCGGGGGGGTTGCCGGGGAGCTGTTTTTT	CASRTSGGVAGELFF
TRBV12-3/TRBV12-4	TRBD1	TRBJ1-2	many	TGTGCCAGCAGTTTTAACAGGGGTGGAGATGGCTACACCTTC	CASSFNRGGDGYTF
TRBV4-1	-	TRBJ1-1	-	TGCGCCAGCAGCTTTCGACAGGAATGGACTGAAGCTTTCTTT	CASSFRQEWTEAFF
TRBV27	TRBD2	TRBJ2-1	-	TGTGCCAGCAGTCCCCGGACTAGCGGGACTCTCTACAATGAGCAGTTCTTC	CASSPRTSGTLYNEQFF
TRBV25-1	-	TRBJ2-6	few	TGTGCCAGCAGTGACCCCGCTCTTGGGGCCAACGTCCTGACTTTC	CASSDPALGANVLTF
TRBV12-3/TRBV12-4	-	TRBJ1-5	-	TGTGCCAGCAGTTCCGACTTTGGGGGTCAGCCCCAGCATTTT	CASSSDFGGQPQHF
TRBV7-8	-	TRBJ1-1	many	TGTGCCAGCAGCTCATATGGGGGCTTCGGTGAAGCTTTCTTT	CASSSYGGFGEAFF
TRBV6-1	-	TRBJ1-5	few	TGTGCCAGCAGCCAGGGTTGGGGTCAGCCCCAGCATTTT	CASSQGWGQPQHF
TRBV6-5	TRBD1	TRBJ1-1	few	TGTGCCAGCAGTTACTCCTCAGGGGGCAAGACTGAAGCTTTCTTT	CASSYSSGGKTEAFF
TRBV5-5	TRBD2	TRBJ2-7	-	TGTGCCAGCAGCTTGGAAACCCTAGCGGGAGTAAACACCTACGAGCAGTACTTC	CASSLETLAGVNTYEQYF
TRBV29-1	-	TRBJ2-2	few	TGCAGCGTTAGTCCTGGCGGCACCGGGGAGCTGTTTTTT	CSVSPGGTGELFF
TRBV5-1	-	TRBJ2-7	-	TGCGCCAGCACCCGAGATTGGGGCAGGGCTGACGAGCAGTACTTC	CASTRDWGRADEQYF
TRBV6-2/TRBV6-3	-	TRBJ2-1	many	TGTGCCAGCAGGGACAGTCTAAATGATTGGGAGCAGTTCTTC	CASRDSLNDWEQFF
TRBV20-1	-	TRBJ2-5	few	TGCAGTGCCACGGGACTGCTGGAGACCCAGTACTTC	CSATGLLETQYF
TRBV28	TRBD1	TRBJ2-7	-	TGTGCCAGCGGACCGGGACAGACCTACGAGCAGTACTTC	CASGPGQTYEQYF
TRBV29-1	-	TRBJ2-1	-	TGCAGCGTTGTTCCGGGGTCGCATGAGCAGTTCTTC	CSVVPGSHEQFF
TRBV5-5	TRBD2	TRBJ2-5	many	TGTGCCAGCAGCTTGGGTCTGGCGGGAGGGCCTCACGGCGAGACCCAGTACTTC	CASSLGLAGGPHGETQYF
TRBV10-2	-	TRBJ2-7	few	TGCGCCACCGCGGGAATTTCCTACGAGCAGTACTTC	CATAGISYEQYF
TRBV27	TRBD1	TRBJ2-1	many	TGTGCCAGCAGCCCAGGGGGAAGATACAATGAGCAGTTCTTC	CASSPGGRYNEQFF
TRBV5-1	TRBD2	TRBJ2-7	few	TGCGCCAGCAGCTTGCCTAGCGGGAGGGCCTACGAGCAGTACTTC	CASSLPSGRAYEQYF
TRBV7-9	TRBD1	TRBJ1-6	-	TGTGCCAGCAGCGCCGGGACAGCACCCCTCCACTTT	CASSAGTAPLHF
TRBV7-9	TRBD2	TRBJ2-7	many	TGTGCCAGCAGCCATACTAGCGGGAGTGACTACGAGCAGTACTTC	CASSHTSGSDYEQYF
TRBV12-3/TRBV12-4	-	TRBJ1-3	-	TGTGCCAGCATGGCCGCCCGGGGAAACACCATATATTTT	CASMAARGNTIYF